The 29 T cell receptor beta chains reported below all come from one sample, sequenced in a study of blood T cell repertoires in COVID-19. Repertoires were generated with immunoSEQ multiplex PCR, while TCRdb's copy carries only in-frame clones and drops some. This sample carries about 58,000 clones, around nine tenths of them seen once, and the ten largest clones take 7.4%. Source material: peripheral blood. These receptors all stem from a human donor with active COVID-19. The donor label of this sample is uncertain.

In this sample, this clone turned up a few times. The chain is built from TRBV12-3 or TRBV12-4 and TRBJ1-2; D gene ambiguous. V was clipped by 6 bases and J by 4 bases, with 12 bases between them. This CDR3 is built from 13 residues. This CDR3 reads CASRKQKSYGYTF. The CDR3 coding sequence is TGTGCCAGCAGGAAACAGAAGAGCTATGGCTACACCTTC.

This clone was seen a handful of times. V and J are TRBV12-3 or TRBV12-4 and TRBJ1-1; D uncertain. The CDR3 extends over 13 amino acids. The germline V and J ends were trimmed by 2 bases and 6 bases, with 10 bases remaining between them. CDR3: CASSLIRVSEAFF. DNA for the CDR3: TGTGCCAGCAGTTTAATCCGGGTTTCTGAAGCTTTCTTT.

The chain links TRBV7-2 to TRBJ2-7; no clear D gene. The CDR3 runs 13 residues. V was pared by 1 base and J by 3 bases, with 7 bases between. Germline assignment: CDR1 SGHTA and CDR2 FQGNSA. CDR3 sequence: CASSLEHNYEQYF. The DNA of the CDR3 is TGTGCCAGCAGCTTAGAGCATAACTACGAGCAGTACTTC.

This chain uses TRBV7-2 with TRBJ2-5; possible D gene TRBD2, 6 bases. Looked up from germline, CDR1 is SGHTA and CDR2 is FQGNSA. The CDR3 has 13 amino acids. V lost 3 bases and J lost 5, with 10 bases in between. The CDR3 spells CASSFPAGETQYF. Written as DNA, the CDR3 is TGTGCCAGCAGCTTCCCCGCGGGGGAGACCCAGTACTTC.

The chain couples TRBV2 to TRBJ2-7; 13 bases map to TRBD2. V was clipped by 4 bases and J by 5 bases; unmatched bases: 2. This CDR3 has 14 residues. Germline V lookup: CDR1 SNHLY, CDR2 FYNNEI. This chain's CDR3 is CASSATSGGNEQYF. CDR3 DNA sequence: TGTGCCAGCAGTGCGACTAGCGGGGGGAACGAGCAGTACTTC.

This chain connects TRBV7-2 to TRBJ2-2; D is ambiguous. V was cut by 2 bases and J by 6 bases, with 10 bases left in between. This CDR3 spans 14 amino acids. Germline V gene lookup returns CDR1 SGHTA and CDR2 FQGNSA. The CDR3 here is CASSLMSGPGELFF. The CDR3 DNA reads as TGTGCCAGCAGCTTAATGTCAGGCCCCGGGGAGCTGTTTTTT. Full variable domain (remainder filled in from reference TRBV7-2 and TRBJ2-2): GAGVSQSPSNKVTEKGKDVELRCDPISGHTALYWYRQSLGQGLEFLIYFQGNSAPDKSGLPSDRFSAERTGGSVSTLTIQRTQQEDSAVYLCASSLMSGPGELFFGEGSRLTVL.

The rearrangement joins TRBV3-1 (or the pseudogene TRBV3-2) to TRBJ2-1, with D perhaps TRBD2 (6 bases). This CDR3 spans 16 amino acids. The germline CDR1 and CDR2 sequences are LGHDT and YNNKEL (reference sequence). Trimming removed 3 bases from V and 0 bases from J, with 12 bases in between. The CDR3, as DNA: TGTGCCAGCAGCCATCGGGACTTTGGCTCCTACAATGAGCAGTTCTTC. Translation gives CASSHRDFGSYNEQFF.

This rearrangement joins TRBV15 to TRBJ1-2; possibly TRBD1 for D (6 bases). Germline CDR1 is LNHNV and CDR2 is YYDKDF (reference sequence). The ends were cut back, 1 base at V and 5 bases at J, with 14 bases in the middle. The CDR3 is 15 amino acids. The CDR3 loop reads CATSRAGQFGYGYTF. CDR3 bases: TGTGCCACCAGCAGAGCAGGACAGTTTGGATATGGCTACACCTTC.

The CDR3 DNA reads TGTGCCAGCAGTGAGGACAGGGGGCCATCACCCCTCCACTTT. Its translation is CASSEDRGPSPLHF. V is TRBV2 and J is TRBJ1-6; 11 bases map to TRBD1. The CDR3 runs to 14 residues. In germline, CDR1 is SNHLY, CDR2 FYNNEI. V lost 3 bases and J lost 10; bases outside the gene matches: 2. The entire variable domain, with the rest obtained from reference TRBV2 and TRBJ1-6, is as follows: EPEVTQTPSHQVTQMGQEVILRCVPISNHLYFYWYRQILGQKVEFLVSFYNNEISEKSEIFDDQFSVERPDGSNFTLKIRSTKLEDSAMYFCASSEDRGPSPLHFGNGTRLTVT.

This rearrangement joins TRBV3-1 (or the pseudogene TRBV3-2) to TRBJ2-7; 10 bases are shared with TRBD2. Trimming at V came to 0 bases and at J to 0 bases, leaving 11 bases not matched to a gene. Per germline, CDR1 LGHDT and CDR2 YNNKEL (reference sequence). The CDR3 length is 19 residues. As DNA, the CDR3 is TGTGCCAGCAGCCAAGAGCGCGCTAGCGGGAGAGGGGACTCCTACGAGCAGTACTTC. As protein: CASSQERASGRGDSYEQYF.

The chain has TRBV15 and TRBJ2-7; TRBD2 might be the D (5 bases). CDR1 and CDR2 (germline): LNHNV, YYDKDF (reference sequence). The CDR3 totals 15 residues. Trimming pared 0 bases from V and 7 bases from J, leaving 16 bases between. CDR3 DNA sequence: TGTGCCACCAGCAGAGATTCGGCGACCCCGGGGGAGCAGTACTTC. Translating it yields CATSRDSATPGEQYF.

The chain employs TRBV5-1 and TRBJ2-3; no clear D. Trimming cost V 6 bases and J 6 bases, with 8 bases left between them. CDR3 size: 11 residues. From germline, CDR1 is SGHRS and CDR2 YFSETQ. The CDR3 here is CASTDRDTQYF. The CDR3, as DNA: TGCGCCAGCACTGATCGGGATACGCAGTATTTT. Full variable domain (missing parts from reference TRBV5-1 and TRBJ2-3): KAGVTQTPRYLIKTRGQQVTLSCSPISGHRSVSWYQQTPGQGLQFLFEYFSETQRNKGNFPGRFSGRQFSNSRSEMNVSTLELGDSALYLCASTDRDTQYFGPGTRLTVL.

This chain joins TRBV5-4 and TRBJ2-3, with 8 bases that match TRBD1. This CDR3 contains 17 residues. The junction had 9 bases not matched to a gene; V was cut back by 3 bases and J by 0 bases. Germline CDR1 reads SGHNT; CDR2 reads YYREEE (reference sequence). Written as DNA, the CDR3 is TGTGCCAGCAGCTCAAGGTCAGGGGGCGCGAGCACAGATACGCAGTATTTT. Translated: CASSSRSGGASTDTQYF.

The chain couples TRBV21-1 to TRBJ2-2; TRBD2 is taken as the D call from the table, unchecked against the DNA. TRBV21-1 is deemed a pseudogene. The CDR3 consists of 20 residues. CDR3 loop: CASSKLAPFGTSGNTGELFF. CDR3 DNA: TGTGCCAGCAGCAAACTCGCCCCCTTCGGGACTAGCGGGAACACCGGGGAGCTGTTTTTT.

The CDR3 reads CASSRGSSGNTIYF. The DNA of the CDR3 is TGTGCCAGCAGCAGGGGGTCGTCGGGAAACACCATATATTTT. This chain connects TRBV5-4 to TRBJ1-3, with D possibly being TRBD1 (6 bases). The CDR3 covers 14 residues. V lost 4 bases, J lost 4 bases, and 12 bases lay in between. From germline, CDR1 is SGHNT and CDR2 YYREEE (reference sequence). Using reference TRBV5-4 and TRBJ1-3 for the parts outside the CDR3, the full variable domain is ETGVTQSPTHLIKTRGQQVTLRCSSQSGHNTVSWYQQALGQGPQFIFQYYREEENGRGNFPPRFSGLQFPNYSSELNVNALELDDSALYLCASSRGSSGNTIYFGEGSWLTVV.

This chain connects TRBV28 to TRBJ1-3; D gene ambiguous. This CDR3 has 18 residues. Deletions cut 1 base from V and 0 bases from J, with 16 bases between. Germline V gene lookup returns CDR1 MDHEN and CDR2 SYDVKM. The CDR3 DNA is TGTGCCAGCAGTTTATCCCCGAGATCTTCTAGCTCTGGAAACACCATATATTTT. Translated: CASSLSPRSSSSGNTIYF. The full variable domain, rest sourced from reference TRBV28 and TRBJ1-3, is DVKVTQSSRYLVKRTGEKVFLECVQDMDHENMFWYRQDPGLGLRLIYFSYDVKMKEKGDIPEGYSVSREKKERFSLILESASTNQTSMYLCASSLSPRSSSSGNTIYFGEGSWLTVV.

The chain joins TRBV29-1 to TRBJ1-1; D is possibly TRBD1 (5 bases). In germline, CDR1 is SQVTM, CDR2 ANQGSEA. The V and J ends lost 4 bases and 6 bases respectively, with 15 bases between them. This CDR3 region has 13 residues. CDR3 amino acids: CSVVRQLSAEAFF. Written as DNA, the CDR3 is TGCAGCGTTGTAAGACAGCTTAGTGCTGAAGCTTTCTTT. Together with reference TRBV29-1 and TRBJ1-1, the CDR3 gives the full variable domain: SAVISQKPSRDICQRGTSLTIQCQVDSQVTMMFWYRQQPGQSLTLIATANQGSEATYESGFVIDKFPISRPNLTFSTLTVSNMSPEDSSIYLCSVVRQLSAEAFFGQGTRLTVV.

As DNA, the CDR3 is TGTGCCAGCAGCCCCGCCCTAAGATCGCGAGCACATCAGCCCCAGCATTTT. Translation: CASSPALRSRAHQPQHF. V usage is TRBV6-2 or TRBV6-3 and J usage is TRBJ1-5; D gene uncertain. The CDR3 loop spans 17 amino acids. Germline lookup yields CDR1 MNHEY and CDR2 SVGEGT. V lost 6 bases and J lost 5, with 23 bases in between.

This chain's CDR3 is CASSVTGSLKNIQYF. The CDR3 nucleotides are TGTGCCAGCAGCGTGACAGGGTCGCTGAAAAACATTCAGTACTTC. The rearrangement joins TRBV2 to TRBJ2-4; 7 bases match TRBD1. This CDR3 spans 15 amino acids. The trim removed 6 bases at V and 4 bases at J, leaving 9 bases unmatched. Germline lookup yields CDR1 SNHLY and CDR2 FYNNEI. The full variable domain, with the rest looked up from reference TRBV2 and TRBJ2-4, is EPEVTQTPSHQVTQMGQEVILRCVPISNHLYFYWYRQILGQKVEFLVSFYNNEISEKSEIFDDQFSVERPDGSNFTLKIRSTKLEDSAMYFCASSVTGSLKNIQYFGAGTRLSVL.

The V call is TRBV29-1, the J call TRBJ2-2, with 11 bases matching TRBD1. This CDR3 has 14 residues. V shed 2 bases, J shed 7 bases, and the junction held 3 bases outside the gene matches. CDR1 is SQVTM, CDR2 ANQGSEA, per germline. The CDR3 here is CSVERTGGFGELFF. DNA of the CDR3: TGCAGCGTTGAACGGACAGGGGGCTTCGGGGAGCTGTTTTTT.

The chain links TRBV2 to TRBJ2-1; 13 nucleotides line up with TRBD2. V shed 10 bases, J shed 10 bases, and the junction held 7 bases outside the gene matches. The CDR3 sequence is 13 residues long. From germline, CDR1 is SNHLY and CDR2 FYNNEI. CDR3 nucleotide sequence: TGTGCCACGACGGGACTAGCGGGGAGCGAGCAGTTCTTC. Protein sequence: CATTGLAGSEQFF.

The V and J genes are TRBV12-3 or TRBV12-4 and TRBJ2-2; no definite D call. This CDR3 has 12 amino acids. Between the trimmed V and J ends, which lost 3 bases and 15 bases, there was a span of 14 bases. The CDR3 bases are TGTGCCAGCAGTTTTGAAATTGGAGAGTTGTTTTTT. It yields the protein CASSFEIGELFF.

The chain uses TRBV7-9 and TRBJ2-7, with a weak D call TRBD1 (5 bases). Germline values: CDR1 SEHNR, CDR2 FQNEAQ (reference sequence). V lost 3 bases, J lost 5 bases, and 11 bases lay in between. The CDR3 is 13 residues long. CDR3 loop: CASSLVRVHEQYF. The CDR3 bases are TGTGCCAGCAGCTTGGTCAGGGTCCACGAGCAGTACTTC.

The CDR3 nucleotides are TGTGCCAGCAGCCAGACTGTAGCGGGACAGTACTTC. It is translated as CASSQTVAGQYF. V usage is TRBV7-2 and J usage is TRBJ2-4; 8 bases line up with TRBD2. With V trimmed by 5 bases and J by 13 bases, 7 bases remained unmatched. The CDR3 spans 12 residues. Germline CDR1 reads SGHTA; CDR2 reads FQGNSA.

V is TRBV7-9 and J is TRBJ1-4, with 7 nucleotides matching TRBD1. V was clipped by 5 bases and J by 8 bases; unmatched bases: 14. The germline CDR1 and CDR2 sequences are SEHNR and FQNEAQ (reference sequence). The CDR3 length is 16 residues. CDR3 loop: CASSGFLRQGREKLFF. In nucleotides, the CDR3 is TGTGCCAGCAGCGGGTTCTTGCGACAGGGTAGGGAAAAACTGTTTTTT.

CDR3 loop: CASSNDRTGVVGEKLFF. Here the CDR3 DNA reads TGTGCCAGCAGTAACGACCGTACAGGGGTGGTGGGTGAAAAACTGTTTTTT. The chain has TRBV28 and TRBJ1-4, with TRBD1 matching over 7 bases. Per the germline V gene, CDR1 is MDHEN and CDR2 is SYDVKM. J lost 7 bases, V lost 5 bases, and 16 bases had no gene match. The CDR3 is 17 amino acids.

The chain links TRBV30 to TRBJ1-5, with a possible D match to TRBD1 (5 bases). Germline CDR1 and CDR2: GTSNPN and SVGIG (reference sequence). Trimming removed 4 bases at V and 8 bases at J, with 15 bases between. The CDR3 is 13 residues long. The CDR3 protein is CAWNRGGSKPQHF. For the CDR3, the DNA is TGTGCCTGGAATAGGGGAGGGTCCAAGCCCCAGCATTTT.

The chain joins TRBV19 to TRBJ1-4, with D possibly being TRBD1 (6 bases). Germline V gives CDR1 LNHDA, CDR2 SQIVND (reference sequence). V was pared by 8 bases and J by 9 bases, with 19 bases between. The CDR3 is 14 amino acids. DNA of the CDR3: TGTGCCAGTTCAACACGGGGGGACACTAAAAAACTGTTTTTT. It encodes CASSTRGDTKKLFF. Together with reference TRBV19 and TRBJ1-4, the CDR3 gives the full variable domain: DGGITQSPKYLFRKEGQNVTLSCEQNLNHDAMYWYRQDPGQGLRLIYYSQIVNDFQKGDIAEGYSVSREKKESFPLTVTSAQKNPTAFYLCASSTRGDTKKLFFGSGTQLSVL.

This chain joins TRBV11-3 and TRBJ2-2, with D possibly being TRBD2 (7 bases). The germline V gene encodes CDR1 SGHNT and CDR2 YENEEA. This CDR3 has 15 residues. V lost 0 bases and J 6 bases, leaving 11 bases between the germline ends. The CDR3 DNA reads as TGTGCCAGCAGCTTAGATGGGGGGGCGGCCGGGGAGCTGTTTTTT. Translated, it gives CASSLDGGAAGELFF.